The 28 T cell receptor beta chains below were found in one sample sequenced in a study of CD8+ T cells in alopecia areata. Reverse transcription of extracted RNA yielded cDNA, which provided the sequencing template. Libraries were prepared by immunoSEQ multiplex PCR; TCRdb keeps only in-frame clonotypes and omits some of them. The sample has some 210,000 clones, about three fifths seen once. This sample comprised CD4+ T cells sorted from blood, obtained at week 0. The receptors stem from a human donor with alopecia areata.

This clone has more than one count but fewer than ten. Other DNA sequences from this sample encode an identical CDR3 as well. The rearrangement links TRBV9 to TRBJ2-2; the D is unclear. V lost 0 bases, J lost 6 bases, and 3 bases lay in between. The CDR3 runs 12 residues. The germline gives CDR1 SGDLS, CDR2 YYNGEE. The CDR3: CASSVVAGELFF. The CDR3 nucleotides read TGTGCCAGCAGCGTAGTCGCCGGGGAGCTGTTTTTT.

This chain joins TRBV6-1 and TRBJ2-7; D not certain. CDR1 and CDR2 (germline): MNHNS, SASEGT. The CDR3 length is 13 residues. Trimming shortened V by 6 bases and J by 2 bases, and 11 bases separated the two germline ends. CDR3 sequence: CASRPDMTYEQYF. CDR3 nucleotides: TGTGCCAGCAGACCAGACATGACCTACGAGCAGTACTTC.

The count of this clone is one. V is TRBV5-4 and J is TRBJ2-5, with 8 bases fitting TRBD1. The CDR3 extends over 13 amino acids. CDR1 and CDR2 from the germline V gene are SGHNT and YYREEE (reference sequence). Losses at the gene ends were 4 bases for V and 4 bases for J; bases not matched to a gene: 3. The CDR3, as DNA: TGTGCCAGCAGCCGTACAGGGGGAGAGACCCAGTACTTC. Translation gives CASSRTGGETQYF.

The chain joins TRBV7-6 to TRBJ2-5, with D tentatively TRBD2 (7 bases). Trimming removed 5 bases from V and 5 bases from J, with 18 bases in between. Germline CDR1 SGHVS, CDR2 FNYEAQ. The CDR3 contains 15 residues. The CDR3, as DNA: TGTGCCAGCAGCCGGATGGGGGGGCGAGGGGAGACCCAGTACTTC. It codes for CASSRMGGRGETQYF.

This clone is a singleton in its sample. The chain has TRBV30 and TRBJ2-4; unclear D gene. Trimming removed 3 bases from V and 0 bases from J, with 15 bases in between. CDR3 size: 16 residues. Germline assignment: CDR1 GTSNPN and CDR2 SVGIG (reference sequence). The CDR3 bases are TGTGCCTGGAGGCGACTGACGGCAGTAGCCAAAAACATTCAGTACTTC. The encoded protein is CAWRRLTAVAKNIQYF. The full variable domain, completed using reference TRBV30 and TRBJ2-4, is SQTIHQWPATLVQPVGSPLSLECTVEGTSNPNLYWYRQAAGRGLQLLFYSVGIGQISSEVPQNLSASRPQDRQFILSSKKLLLSDSGFYLCAWRRLTAVAKNIQYFGAGTRLSVL.

The rearrangement links TRBV29-1 to TRBJ1-4, with D perhaps matching TRBD1 (5 bases). Germline V gene data show CDR1 as SQVTM and CDR2 as ANQGSEA. V lost 5 bases to trimming and J lost 0 bases, with 19 bases between them. CDR3 length: 17 residues. CDR3 residues: CSVLSPRQFATNEKLFF. The CDR3 nucleotides read TGCAGCGTTCTCTCACCTCGACAGTTTGCAACTAATGAAAAACTGTTTTTT.

The V call is TRBV6-5, the J call TRBJ1-4; 8 bases fit TRBD1. The CDR3 consists of 15 residues. With V trimmed by 1 base and J by 7 bases, 5 bases remained unmatched. Germline V gene lookup returns CDR1 MNHEY and CDR2 SVGAGI. The CDR3 spells CASSYYGTGVEKLFF. Written as DNA, the CDR3 is TGTGCCAGCAGTTACTATGGGACAGGAGTTGAAAAACTGTTTTTT.

The rearrangement joins TRBV19 to TRBJ1-5; 7 positions match TRBD1. This CDR3 is built from 14 residues. V gave up 10 bases and J gave up 2 bases; unmatched junction bases: 8. Germline V CDR1 and CDR2: LNHDA, SQIVND (reference sequence). The CDR3 spells CATNRGSGNQPQHF. As DNA, the CDR3 is TGTGCCACCAACAGGGGATCTGGCAATCAGCCCCAGCATTTT.

V is TRBV20-1 and J is TRBJ2-7; D gene ambiguous. This CDR3 is 11 amino acids long. Germline values: CDR1 DFQATT, CDR2 SNEGSKA (reference sequence). CDR3 amino acids: CSIERSYEQYF. The CDR3 DNA sequence: TGCAGCATAGAGCGAAGCTACGAGCAGTACTTC.

The V call is TRBV9, the J call TRBJ2-3, with 10 bases aligning to TRBD2. Germline V lookup: CDR1 SGDLS, CDR2 YYNGEE. J lost 1 base, V lost 3 bases, and 8 bases had no gene match. This CDR3 region has 17 residues. The CDR3 loop is CASSALNGLAGTDTQYF. CDR3 nucleotides: TGTGCCAGCAGCGCCTTAAACGGACTAGCGGGCACAGATACGCAGTATTTT.

In this sample, this clone turned up a few times. This chain connects TRBV29-1 to TRBJ2-3; D is possibly TRBD1 or TRBD2 (6 bases each). Trimming took 7 bases from V and 0 from J, leaving 14 bases between them. In germline, CDR1 is SQVTM, CDR2 ANQGSEA. The CDR3 loop spans 14 amino acids. The CDR3, as DNA: TGCAGCGCCTACCGGGGGCGTAGCACAGATACGCAGTATTTT. Translated, it gives CSAYRGRSTDTQYF.

The chain has TRBV6-6 and TRBJ2-7; D unresolved. The V gene lost 4 bases and the J gene lost 5 bases, with 9 bases spanning the gap. CDR3 length equals 12 residues. Germline CDR1 is MNHNY and CDR2 is SVGAGI (reference sequence). The CDR3, as DNA: TGTGCCAGCAGTTTTAATCCCGACGAGCAGTACTTC. Its translation is CASSFNPDEQYF.

This rearrangement joins TRBV30 to TRBJ2-7; 8 bases are shared with TRBD2. The CDR3 extends over 15 amino acids. With 0 bases clipped from V and 3 bases from J, the junction kept 7 bases outside the gene matches. Germline assignment: CDR1 GTSNPN and CDR2 SVGIG (reference sequence). CDR3 sequence: CAWSVRGRRFYEQYF. The CDR3 nucleotides read TGTGCCTGGAGTGTACGCGGGAGGAGGTTCTACGAGCAGTACTTC.

V and J are TRBV5-1 and TRBJ2-3; possible D gene TRBD2, 5 bases. V was trimmed by 0 bases and J by 0 bases, leaving 14 bases between them. This CDR3 contains 17 residues. CDR1 and CDR2 from the germline V gene are SGHRS and YFSETQ. This chain's CDR3 is CASSLASSITSTDTQYF. CDR3 in DNA: TGCGCCAGCAGCTTGGCTAGCAGCATTACTAGCACAGATACGCAGTATTTT.

CDR3 residues: CASSPGDRGTEQYF. As DNA, the CDR3 is TGTGCCAGCTCACCAGGGGACAGGGGCACCGAGCAGTACTTC. This sequence joins TRBV18 and TRBJ2-7, with TRBD1 identical over 10 bases. Germline V CDR1 and CDR2: KGHSH, LQKENI. The CDR3 covers 14 residues. The trim removed 2 bases at V and 6 bases at J, leaving 4 bases unmatched.

V gene TRBV6-5 combines with J gene TRBJ2-7; D may be TRBD1 (6 bases). Trimming stripped 0 bases from V and 2 bases from J, with 14 bases between. CDR1 and CDR2 from the germline V gene are MNHEY and SVGAGI. The CDR3 has 16 amino acids. CDR3 in DNA: TGTGCCAGCAGTTACTCGGGGGCAGGGATTACCTACGAGCAGTACTTC. Its protein is CASSYSGAGITYEQYF.

The CDR3 loop reads CASSSPGARIEQYF. In DNA form, the CDR3 reads TGTGCCAGCAGTTCGCCGGGAGCCCGGATCGAGCAGTACTTC. V and J are TRBV6-5 and TRBJ2-7, with a tentative D call TRBD2 (6 bases). From germline, CDR1 is MNHEY and CDR2 SVGAGI. This CDR3 has 14 amino acids. V was clipped by 4 bases and J by 6 bases, with 16 bases between them.

This sequence joins TRBV6-5 and TRBJ1-2, with a possible D match to TRBD1 (5 bases). V shed 10 bases and J shed 1 base, with 16 bases lying between them. Per the germline V gene, CDR1 is MNHEY and CDR2 is SVGAGI. The CDR3 is 14 residues long. The CDR3 DNA reads as TGTGCCACCTCGTGGGGGACCTTTAACTATGGCTACACCTTC. Encoded protein: CATSWGTFNYGYTF.

The table lists this clone with a few counts. The identical CDR3 is also encoded by other nucleotide sequences in the sample. The chain is built from TRBV2 and TRBJ2-5, with TRBD2 matching 7 bases. The CDR3 sequence is 14 residues long. Germline V CDR1 and CDR2: SNHLY, FYNNEI. After removal of 4 bases from V and 1 base from J, the junction contained 3 bases not matched to a gene. The DNA for the CDR3 is TGTGCCAGCAGTGTTTCGGGGGGCCAAGAGACCCAGTACTTC. Translated, it gives CASSVSGGQETQYF.

In this sample, this clone turned up a few times. V and J are TRBV2 and TRBJ2-5; 12 nucleotides align to TRBD2. The CDR3 is made up of 16 amino acids. Losses at the gene ends were 6 bases for V and 5 bases for J; bases not matched to a gene: 10. Germline loops: CDR1 SNHLY, CDR2 FYNNEI. The CDR3 DNA reads TGTGCCAGCAGGGGGACTAGCGGGTTACGCGTGGAGACCCAGTACTTC. Its translation: CASRGTSGLRVETQYF.

V gene TRBV6-5 combines with J gene TRBJ2-7; a possible D gene is TRBD2 (6 bases). The CDR3 covers 15 residues. The germline V gene encodes CDR1 MNHEY and CDR2 SVGAGI. Trimming took 0 bases from V and 3 from J, leaving 12 bases between them. The CDR3 reads CASSYSVSGNYEQYF. CDR3 nucleotides: TGTGCCAGCAGTTACTCGGTTAGCGGTAACTACGAGCAGTACTTC.

In DNA form, the CDR3 reads TGCAGCGTTGAAGATGCAGGGGGCTACGAGCAGTACTTC. Translated: CSVEDAGGYEQYF. J is TRBJ2-7 and V is TRBV29-1; 7 bases agree with TRBD1. The V segment lost 0 bases and the J segment 3 bases; nucleotides outside the gene matches: 2. Germline V gene sequence: CDR1 SQVTM, CDR2 ANQGSEA. CDR3 length equals 13 residues.

The J gene is TRBJ1-2, the V gene TRBV30; 8 nucleotides align to TRBD1. J gave up 1 base and V 8 bases, and 6 bases lay outside the gene matches. This CDR3 contains 13 residues. The germline gives CDR1 GTSNPN, CDR2 SVGIG (reference sequence). The CDR3 DNA follows: TGTGCCCACCAGGGGGCCTTTAACTATGGCTACACCTTC. Its protein is CAHQGAFNYGYTF.

This clone was found once. This chain links TRBV6-6 with TRBJ2-7; 11 bases match TRBD1. The V gene's germline CDR1 is MNHNY and CDR2 SVGAGI (reference sequence). The CDR3 runs to 14 residues. After removal of 6 bases from V and 2 bases from J, the junction contained 3 bases not matched to a gene. This CDR3 is CASRPGQGAYEQYF. The CDR3 DNA is TGTGCCAGCAGGCCGGGACAGGGGGCCTACGAGCAGTACTTC.

This clone was found a few times. This rearrangement joins TRBV6-6 to TRBJ1-1; tentative D call: TRBD1 (6 bases). The V end lost 5 bases, the J end lost 5 bases, and 15 bases lay between the germline ends. The CDR3 covers 14 residues. The germline gives CDR1 MNHNY, CDR2 SVGAGI (reference sequence). CDR3 bases: TGTGCCAGCAGTGGGACCACAGGGAGAACTGAAGCTTTCTTT. Amino acid sequence: CASSGTTGRTEAFF.

V gene TRBV30 combines with J gene TRBJ2-2; unclear D gene. Trimming shortened V by 0 bases and J by 6 bases, and 5 bases separated the two germline ends. Per germline, CDR1 GTSNPN and CDR2 SVGIG (reference sequence). The CDR3 runs 12 residues. As DNA, the CDR3 is TGTGCCTGGAGTGTTTGGGCCGGGGAGCTGTTTTTT. It specifies CAWSVWAGELFF. Full variable domain (remainder filled in from reference TRBV30 and TRBJ2-2): SQTIHQWPATLVQPVGSPLSLECTVEGTSNPNLYWYRQAAGRGLQLLFYSVGIGQISSEVPQNLSASRPQDRQFILSSKKLLLSDSGFYLCAWSVWAGELFFGEGSRLTVL.

The rearrangement links TRBV19 to TRBJ1-1; possibly TRBD1 for D (5 bases). The length of the CDR3 is 15 residues. CDR1 and CDR2 from the germline V gene are LNHDA and SQIVND (reference sequence). V was pared by 5 bases and J by 3 bases, with 16 bases between. CDR3 loop: CASSPRQGRYTEAFF. CDR3 DNA: TGTGCCAGTAGTCCCCGCCAGGGCCGTTACACTGAAGCTTTCTTT.

This clone was counted a few times. The J gene is TRBJ1-1, the V gene TRBV9; D unclear. The CDR3 runs to 12 residues. With 4 bases removed from V and 1 base from J, the gap between germline ends came to 5 bases. The V gene's germline CDR1 is SGDLS and CDR2 YYNGEE. This CDR3 is CASSIRNTEAFF. The CDR3 DNA sequence: TGTGCCAGCAGCATACGGAACACTGAAGCTTTCTTT.